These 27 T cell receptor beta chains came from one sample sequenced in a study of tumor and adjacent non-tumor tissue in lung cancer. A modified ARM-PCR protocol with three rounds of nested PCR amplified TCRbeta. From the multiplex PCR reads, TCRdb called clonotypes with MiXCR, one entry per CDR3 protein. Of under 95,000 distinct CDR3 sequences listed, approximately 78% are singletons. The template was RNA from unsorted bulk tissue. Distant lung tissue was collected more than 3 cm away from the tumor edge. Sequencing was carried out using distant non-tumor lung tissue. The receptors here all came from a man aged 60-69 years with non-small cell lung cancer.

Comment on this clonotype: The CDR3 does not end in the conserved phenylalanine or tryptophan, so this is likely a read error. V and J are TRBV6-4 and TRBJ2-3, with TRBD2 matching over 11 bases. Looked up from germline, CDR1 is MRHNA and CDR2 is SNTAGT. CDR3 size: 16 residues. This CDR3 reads CASSSLAGGSTDTQYL. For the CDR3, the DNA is TGTGCCAGCAGTTCCCTAGCGGGGGGTAGCACCGATACGCAGTATCTT.

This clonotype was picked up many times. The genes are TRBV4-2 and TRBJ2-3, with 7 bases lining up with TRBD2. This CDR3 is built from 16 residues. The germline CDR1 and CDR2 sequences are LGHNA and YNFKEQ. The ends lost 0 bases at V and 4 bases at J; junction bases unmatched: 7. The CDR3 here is CASSQESGGGADTQYF. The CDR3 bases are TGTGCCAGCAGCCAAGAGTCGGGTGGGGGGGCAGATACGCAGTATTTT.

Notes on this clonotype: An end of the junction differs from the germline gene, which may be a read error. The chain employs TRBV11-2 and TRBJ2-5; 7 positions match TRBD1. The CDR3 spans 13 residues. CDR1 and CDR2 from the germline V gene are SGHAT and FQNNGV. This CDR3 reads CVSDSTGEETQYF. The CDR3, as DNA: TGTGTCAGCGACTCTACAGGGGAAGAGACCCAGTATTTC.

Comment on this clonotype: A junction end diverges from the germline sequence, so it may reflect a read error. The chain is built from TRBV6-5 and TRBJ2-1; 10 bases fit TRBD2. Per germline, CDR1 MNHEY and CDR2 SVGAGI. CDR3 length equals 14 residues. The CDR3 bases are TGTGCCGGCAGACAAGCGGGAGGGATGCATGAGCAGTTCTTC. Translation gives CAGRQAGGMHEQFF.

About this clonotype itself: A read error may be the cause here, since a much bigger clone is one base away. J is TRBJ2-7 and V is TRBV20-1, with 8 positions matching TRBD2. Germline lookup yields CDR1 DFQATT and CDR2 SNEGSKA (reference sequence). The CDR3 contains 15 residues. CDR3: CGARDVREGHGEQYF. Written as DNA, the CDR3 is TGCGGTGCTAGAGACGTACGGGAGGGCCACGGCGAGCAGTACTTC.

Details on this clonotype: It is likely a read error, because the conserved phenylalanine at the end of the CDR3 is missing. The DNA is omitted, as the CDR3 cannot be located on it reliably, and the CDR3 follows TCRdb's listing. The CDR3 loop reads CASSEEGLEQYL. V gene TRBV12-3 or TRBV12-4 combines with J gene TRBJ2-7; TRBD2, the D gene given by the table, was not confirmed from the DNA. The CDR3 sequence runs 12 residues, both termini included.

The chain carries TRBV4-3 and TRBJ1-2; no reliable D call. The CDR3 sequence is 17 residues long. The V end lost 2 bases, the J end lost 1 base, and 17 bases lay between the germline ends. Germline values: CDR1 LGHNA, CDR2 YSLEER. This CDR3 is CASSQNLPGTDNYGYTF. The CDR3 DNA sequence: TGCGCCAGCAGCCAAAATCTCCCTGGAACAGATAACTATGGCTACACCTTC.

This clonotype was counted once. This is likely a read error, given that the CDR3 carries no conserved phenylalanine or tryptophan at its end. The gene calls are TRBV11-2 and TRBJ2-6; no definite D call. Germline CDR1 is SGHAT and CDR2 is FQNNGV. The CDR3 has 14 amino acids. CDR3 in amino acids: CVSSPVSGSNVLTI. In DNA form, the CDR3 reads TGTGTCAGCAGTCCTGTCTCTGGGTCCAACGTCCTGACTATC.

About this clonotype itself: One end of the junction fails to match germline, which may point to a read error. CDR3 loop: CDSSLEWGAYTQYF. CDR3 DNA sequence: TGTGACAGCAGTTTGGAATGGGGCGCATATACGCAGTATTTT. The rearrangement joins TRBV5-5 to TRBJ2-3; D possibly corresponds to TRBD1 (5 bases). Germline V lookup: CDR1 SGHKS, CDR2 YYEKEE (reference sequence). CDR3 length: 14 amino acids.

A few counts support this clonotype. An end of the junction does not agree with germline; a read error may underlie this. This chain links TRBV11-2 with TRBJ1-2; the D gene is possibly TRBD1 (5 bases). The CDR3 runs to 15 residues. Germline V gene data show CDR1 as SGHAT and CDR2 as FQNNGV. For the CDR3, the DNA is TGTGCCAGCAGCTCCGGGACCGCCGCGGACTATGGCTATACCTTC. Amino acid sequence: CASSSGTAADYGYTF.

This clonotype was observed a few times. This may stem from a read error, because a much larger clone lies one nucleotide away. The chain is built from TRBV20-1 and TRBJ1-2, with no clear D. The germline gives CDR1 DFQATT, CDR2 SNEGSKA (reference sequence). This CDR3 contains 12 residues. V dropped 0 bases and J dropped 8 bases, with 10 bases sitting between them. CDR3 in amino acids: CSAREKSGGYTF. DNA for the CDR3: TGCAGTGCTAGAGAAAAGTCTGGGGGCTACACCTTC.

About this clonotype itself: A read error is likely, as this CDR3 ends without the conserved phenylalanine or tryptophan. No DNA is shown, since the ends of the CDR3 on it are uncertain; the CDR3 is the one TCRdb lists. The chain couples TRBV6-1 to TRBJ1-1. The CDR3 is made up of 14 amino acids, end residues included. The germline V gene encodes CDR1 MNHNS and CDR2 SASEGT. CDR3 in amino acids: CASRSGLLNTEALL.

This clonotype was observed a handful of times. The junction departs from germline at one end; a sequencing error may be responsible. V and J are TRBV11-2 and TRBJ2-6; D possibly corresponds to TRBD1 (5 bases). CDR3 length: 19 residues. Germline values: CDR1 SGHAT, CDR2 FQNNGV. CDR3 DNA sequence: TGTGCCAGCAACTTAGTTCCAAAGGGTAGGCCCTCTGGGGCGAACGTCCTGACTTTC. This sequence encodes CASNLVPKGRPSGANVLTF.

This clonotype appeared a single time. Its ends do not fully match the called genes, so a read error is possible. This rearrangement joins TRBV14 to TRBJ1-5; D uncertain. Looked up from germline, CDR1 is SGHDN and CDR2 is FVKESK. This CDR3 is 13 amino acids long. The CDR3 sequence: CVSSHDLAQPQHF. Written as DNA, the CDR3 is TGTGTCAGCAGCCATGATCTAGCTCAGCCCCAGCATTTT.

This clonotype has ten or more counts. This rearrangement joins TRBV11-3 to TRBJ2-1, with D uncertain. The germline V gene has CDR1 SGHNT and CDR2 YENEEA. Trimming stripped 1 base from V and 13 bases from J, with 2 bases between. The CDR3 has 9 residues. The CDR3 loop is CASSLVQFF. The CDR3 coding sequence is TGTGCCAGCAGCTTAGTCCAGTTCTTC.

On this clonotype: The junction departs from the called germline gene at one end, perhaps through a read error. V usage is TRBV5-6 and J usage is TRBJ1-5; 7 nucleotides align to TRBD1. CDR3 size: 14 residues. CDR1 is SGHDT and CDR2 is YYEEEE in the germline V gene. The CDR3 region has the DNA TGTGCCAGCAACTCTAAAGGGGACAGCCAGCCCCACCATTTT. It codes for CASNSKGDSQPHHF.

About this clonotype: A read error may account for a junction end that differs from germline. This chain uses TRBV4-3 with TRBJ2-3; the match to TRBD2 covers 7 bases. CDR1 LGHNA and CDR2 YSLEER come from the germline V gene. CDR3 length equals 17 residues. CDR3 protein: CASCQIGLGGSFDTQYF. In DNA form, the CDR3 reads TGCGCCAGCTGCCAGATTGGACTAGGCGGGAGTTTCGATACGCAGTATTTT.

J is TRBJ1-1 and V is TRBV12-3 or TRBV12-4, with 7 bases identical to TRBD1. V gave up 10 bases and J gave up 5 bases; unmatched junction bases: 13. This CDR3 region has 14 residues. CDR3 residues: CANTTGDGWTEAFF. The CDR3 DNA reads TGTGCCAACACTACAGGGGATGGCTGGACTGAAGCTTTCTTT.

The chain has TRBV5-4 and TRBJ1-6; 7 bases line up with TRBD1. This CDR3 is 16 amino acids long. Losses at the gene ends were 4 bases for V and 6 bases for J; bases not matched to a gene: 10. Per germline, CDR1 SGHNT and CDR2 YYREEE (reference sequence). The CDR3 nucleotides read TGTGCCAGCAGCATATCCGGGACAGTTTTTAATTCACCCCTCCACTTT. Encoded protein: CASSISGTVFNSPLHF.

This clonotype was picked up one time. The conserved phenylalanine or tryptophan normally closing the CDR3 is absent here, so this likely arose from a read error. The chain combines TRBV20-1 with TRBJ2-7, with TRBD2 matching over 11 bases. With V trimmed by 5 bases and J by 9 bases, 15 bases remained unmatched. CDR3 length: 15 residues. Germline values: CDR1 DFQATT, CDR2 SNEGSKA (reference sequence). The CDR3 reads CSASTSSGRPSGQYI. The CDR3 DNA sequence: TGCAGTGCTTCCACCTCTAGCGGGAGGCCCTCCGGGCAGTACATC.

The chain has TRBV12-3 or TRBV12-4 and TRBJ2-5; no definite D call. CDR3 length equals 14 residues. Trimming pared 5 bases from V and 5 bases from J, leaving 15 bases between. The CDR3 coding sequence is TGTGCCAGCAGTATCACAGAGAGCCAGGAGACCCAGTACTTC. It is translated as CASSITESQETQYF.

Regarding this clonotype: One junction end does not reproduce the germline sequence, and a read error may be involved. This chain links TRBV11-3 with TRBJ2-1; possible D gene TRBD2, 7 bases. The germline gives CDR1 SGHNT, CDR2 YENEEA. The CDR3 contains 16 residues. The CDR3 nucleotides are TGTACCAGCAGCTCCCTAGCGCGGGGGCCGGGGAATGAGCAGTTCTTC. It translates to CTSSSLARGPGNEQFF.

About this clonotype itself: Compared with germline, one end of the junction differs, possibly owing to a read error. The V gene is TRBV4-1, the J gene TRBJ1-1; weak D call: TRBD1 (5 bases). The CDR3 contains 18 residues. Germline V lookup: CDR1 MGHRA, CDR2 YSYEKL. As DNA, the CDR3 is TGCGCCAGAAGCCACCCCAGAGGGGAGGGAGAAAAGAACACTGAAGCTTTCTTT. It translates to CARSHPRGEGEKNTEAFF.

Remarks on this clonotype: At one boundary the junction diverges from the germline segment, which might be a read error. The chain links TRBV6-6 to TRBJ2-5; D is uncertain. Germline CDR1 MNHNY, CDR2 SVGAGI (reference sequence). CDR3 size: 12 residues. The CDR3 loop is CDSRRIEETQYF. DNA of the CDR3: TGTGACAGCAGACGGATTGAAGAGACCCAGTACTTC.

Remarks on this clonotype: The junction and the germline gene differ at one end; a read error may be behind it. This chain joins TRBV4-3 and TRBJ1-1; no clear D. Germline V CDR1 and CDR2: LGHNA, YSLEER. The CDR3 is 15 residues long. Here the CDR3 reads CASSQSFRLSAEALF. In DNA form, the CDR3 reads TGCGCCAGCAGCCAATCGTTCAGGTTGAGCGCTGAAGCTTTATTT.

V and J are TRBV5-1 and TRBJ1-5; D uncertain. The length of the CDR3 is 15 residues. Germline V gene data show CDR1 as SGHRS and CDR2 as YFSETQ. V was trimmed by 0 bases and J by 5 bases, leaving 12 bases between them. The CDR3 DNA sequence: TGCGCCAGCAGCTTGGAATGGACGAACTATCAGCCCCAGCATTTT. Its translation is CASSLEWTNYQPQHF.

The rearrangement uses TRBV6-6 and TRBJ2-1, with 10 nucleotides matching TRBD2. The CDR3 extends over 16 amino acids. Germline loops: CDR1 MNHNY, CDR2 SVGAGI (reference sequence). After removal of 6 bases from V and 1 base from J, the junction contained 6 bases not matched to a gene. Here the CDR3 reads CASRDRAGGSYNEQFF. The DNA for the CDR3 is TGTGCCAGCAGAGACAGAGCGGGAGGGTCCTACAATGAGCAGTTCTTC.